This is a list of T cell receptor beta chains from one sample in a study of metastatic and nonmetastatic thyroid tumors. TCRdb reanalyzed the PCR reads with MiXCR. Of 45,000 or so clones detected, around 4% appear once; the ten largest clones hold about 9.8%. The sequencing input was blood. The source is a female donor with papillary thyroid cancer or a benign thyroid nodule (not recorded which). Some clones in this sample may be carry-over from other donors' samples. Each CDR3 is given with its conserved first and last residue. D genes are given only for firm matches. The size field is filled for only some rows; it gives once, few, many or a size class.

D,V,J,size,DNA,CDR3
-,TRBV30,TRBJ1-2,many,TGTGCCTGGAGTGTAGGAGTTGGGTTTCATGGCTACACCTTC,CAWSVGVGFHGYTF
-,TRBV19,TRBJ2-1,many,TGTGCCAGTAGTAGTCTGGCTACCAACAATGAGCAGTTCTTC,CASSSLATNNEQFF
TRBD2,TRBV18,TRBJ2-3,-,TGTGCCAGCTCATCGGGACTAGCGGGAGGCACAGATACGCAGTATTTT,CASSSGLAGGTDTQYF
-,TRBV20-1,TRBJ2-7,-,TGCATTGCTAGAGATCAGGGTGTCTACGAGCATTACTTC,CIARDQGVYEHYF
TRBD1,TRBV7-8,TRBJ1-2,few,TGTGCCAGCAGCCCTTCGGTACAGGGGAACTTTGGCTACACCTTC,CASSPSVQGNFGYTF
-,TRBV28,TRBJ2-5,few,TGTGCCAGCAGTCCGGACAGGGGACTAGAACGGGAGACCCAGTACTTC,CASSPDRGLERETQYF
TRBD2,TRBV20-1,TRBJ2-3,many,TGCAGTGCTAGAGATCAGGGCTACGAGCGGGAGTCCTCAGATACGCAGTATTTT,CSARDQGYERESSDTQYF
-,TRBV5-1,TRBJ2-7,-,TGCGCCAGCAGCGGGGGACTGCCGTCCTACGAGCAGTACTTC,CASSGGLPSYEQYF
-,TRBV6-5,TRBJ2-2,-,TGTGCCAGCAGTTTTTTAGGACAGATCGCGAACACCGGTGAGCTGTTTTTT,CASSFLGQIANTGELFF
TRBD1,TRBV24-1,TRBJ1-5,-,TGTGCCACCAGTGATCCGGGACAGGGGGGTTATGGTAATCAGCCCCAGCATTTT,CATSDPGQGGYGNQPQHF
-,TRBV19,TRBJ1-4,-,TGTGCCAGTAGGGGAGGAGGGGCAACTTTTAATGAAAAACTGTTTTTT,CASRGGGATFNEKLFF
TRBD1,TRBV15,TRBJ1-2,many,TGTGCCACCAGCAGGGGTACAGGGGGCCTCTATGGCTACACCTTC,CATSRGTGGLYGYTF
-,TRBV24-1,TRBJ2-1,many,TGTGCCACCAGTGAACCCTCCGACGGGATATTAAATGAGCAGTTCTTC,CATSEPSDGILNEQFF
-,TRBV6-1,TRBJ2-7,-,TGTGCCAGCAGTCTCGGTCCCGGGGACTTCTACGAGCAGTACTTC,CASSLGPGDFYEQYF
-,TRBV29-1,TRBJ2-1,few,TGCAGCGGCCGCGGGGATGGCTCCTACAATGAGCAGTTCTTC,CSGRGDGSYNEQFF
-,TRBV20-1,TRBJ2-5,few,TGCAGTGCTAGGCGGGTTCTGGAGACCCAGTACTTC,CSARRVLETQYF
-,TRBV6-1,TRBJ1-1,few,TGTGCCAGCAGTGAAAGAGGTCTAGACACTGAAGCTTTCTTT,CASSERGLDTEAFF
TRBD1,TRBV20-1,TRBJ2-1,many,TGCAGTGCTAGTGAGGGACAGGATTACAATGAGCAGTTCTTC,CSASEGQDYNEQFF
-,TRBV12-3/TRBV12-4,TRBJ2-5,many,TGTGCCAGCGGACTCGCCGGGACGTCTCAAGAGACCCAGTACTTC,CASGLAGTSQETQYF
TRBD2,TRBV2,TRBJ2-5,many,TGTGCCAGCAGGACTAGCGGGAAAGAGACCCAGTACTTC,CASRTSGKETQYF
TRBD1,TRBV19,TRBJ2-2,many,TGTGCCAGTAGTATTCACCCGGGACAGGGCACCGGGGAGCTGTTTTTT,CASSIHPGQGTGELFF
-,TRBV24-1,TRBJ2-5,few,TGTGGCACCAGTGATCCCGAAAAGACGGGGAAGGAGACCCAGTACTTC,CGTSDPEKTGKETQYF
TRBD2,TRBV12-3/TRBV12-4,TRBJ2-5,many,TGTGCCAGCAGTTTAGAAGCGGGAGAATGGGAGACCCAGTACTTC,CASSLEAGEWETQYF
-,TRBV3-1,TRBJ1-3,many,TGTGCCAGCAGCCTTTGGGGCGGTGGAAACACCATATATTTT,CASSLWGGGNTIYF
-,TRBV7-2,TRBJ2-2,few,TGTGCCAGCAGCACAGACAGGTACAACACCGGGGAGCTGTTTTTT,CASSTDRYNTGELFF
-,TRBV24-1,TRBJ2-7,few,TGTGCCACTAGTGATCCCGGGACGGGGTCTTTCGAGCAGTACTTC,CATSDPGTGSFEQYF
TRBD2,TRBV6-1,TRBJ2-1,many,TGTGCCAGCAGTTGGCTAGCGGGAGGTTTTAATGCTGAGCAGTTCTTC,CASSWLAGGFNAEQFF
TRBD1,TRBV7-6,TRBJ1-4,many,TGTGCCAGCAGCTATTTAAGACCGGGACAGGGGAGTGAAAAACTGTTTTTT,CASSYLRPGQGSEKLFF
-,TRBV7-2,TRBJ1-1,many,TGTGCCAGCAGCTTAGTTGCGTGGAACACTGAAGCTTTCTTT,CASSLVAWNTEAFF
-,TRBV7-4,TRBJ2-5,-,TGTGCCAGCAGCTCCTATCGGATGGTTGGTCAAGAGACCCAGTACTTC,CASSSYRMVGQETQYF
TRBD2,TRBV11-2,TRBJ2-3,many,TGTGCCAGCAGCCCCGGACTAGCGGGTGTCACAGATACGCAGTATTTT,CASSPGLAGVTDTQYF
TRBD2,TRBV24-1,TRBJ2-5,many,TGTGCCACCAGTGTTTCAGAAGCGGGAGGGATAGAGACCCAGTACTTC,CATSVSEAGGIETQYF
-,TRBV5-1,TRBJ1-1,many,TGCGCCAGCAGCTTGGGGTCTGAATGGACTCGAGCTTTCTTT,CASSLGSEWTRAFF
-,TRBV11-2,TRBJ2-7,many,TGTGCCAGCAGCTTAGTAGGCTCCTCCTTCTCCTACGAGCAGTACTTC,CASSLVGSSFSYEQYF
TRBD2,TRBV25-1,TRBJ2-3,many,TGTGCCAGCAGTGGAGGAGACGGGGGGAGCACAGATACGCAGTATTTT,CASSGGDGGSTDTQYF
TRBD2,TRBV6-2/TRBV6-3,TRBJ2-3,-,TGTGCCAGCAGTTTAACTAGCGGGAGTGATACGCAGTATTTT,CASSLTSGSDTQYF
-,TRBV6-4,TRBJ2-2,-,TGTGCCAGCAGTGCAGAAAGAGGGGAAGCCGGGGAGCTGATTTTT,CASSAERGEAGELIF
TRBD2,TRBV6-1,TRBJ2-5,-,TGTGCCAGCAGCCTAGCGGGTGAGGAAGAGACCCAGTACTTC,CASSLAGEEETQYF
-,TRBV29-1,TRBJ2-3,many,TGCAGCGTTGGCGGGCCGGGAGATACGCAGTATTTT,CSVGGPGDTQYF
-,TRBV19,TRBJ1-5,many,TGTGCCAGTAGTATAAGGCCCGGGCCCGGACAGCCCCAGCATTTT,CASSIRPGPGQPQHF
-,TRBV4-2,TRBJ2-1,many,TGTGCCAGCAGCCAATCCGCGACAGACCGAACGCGGAATGAGCAGTTCTTC,CASSQSATDRTRNEQFF
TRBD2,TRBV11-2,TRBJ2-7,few,TGTGCCAGCAGCTTCCCCCCGGGAGGCACCTACGAGCAGTACTTC,CASSFPPGGTYEQYF
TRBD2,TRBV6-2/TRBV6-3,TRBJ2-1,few,TGTGCCGGGACTAGCGGCAATGAGCAGTTCTTC,CAGTSGNEQFF
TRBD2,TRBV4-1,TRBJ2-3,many,TGCGCCAGCAGCCAAGTATCCGCTACTAGCGGGGGTTCTCACAGTCTAACAGATACGCAGTATTTT,CASSQVSATSGGSHSLTDTQYF
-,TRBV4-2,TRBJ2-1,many,TGTGCCAGCAGCCACGATACTGACACCAGATCTTACAATGAGCAGTTCTTC,CASSHDTDTRSYNEQFF
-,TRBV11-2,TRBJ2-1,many,TGTGCCAGCAGAACGAGGGGCTCCTACAATGAGCAGTTCTTC,CASRTRGSYNEQFF
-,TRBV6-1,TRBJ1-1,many,TGTGCCAGCAGCCAACCCAGATGGGGTTCTTCGGGCACTGAAGCTTTCTTT,CASSQPRWGSSGTEAFF
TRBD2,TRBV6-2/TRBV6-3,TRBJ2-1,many,TGTGCCAGCAGTCCTTCTCTAGCGGGAGGTTACCATGAGCAGTTCTTC,CASSPSLAGGYHEQFF